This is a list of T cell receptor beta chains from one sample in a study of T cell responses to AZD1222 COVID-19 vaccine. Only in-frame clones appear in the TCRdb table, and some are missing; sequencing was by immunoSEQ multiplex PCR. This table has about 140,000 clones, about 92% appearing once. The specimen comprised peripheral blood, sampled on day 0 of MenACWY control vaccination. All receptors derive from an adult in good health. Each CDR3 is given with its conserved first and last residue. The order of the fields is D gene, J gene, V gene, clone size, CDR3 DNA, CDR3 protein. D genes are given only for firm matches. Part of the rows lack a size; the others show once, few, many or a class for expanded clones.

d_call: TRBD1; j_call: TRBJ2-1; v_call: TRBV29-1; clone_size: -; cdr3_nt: TGCAGCGTCTCCGCCACAGGGGCTAACAATGAGCAGTTCTTC; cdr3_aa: CSVSATGANNEQFF
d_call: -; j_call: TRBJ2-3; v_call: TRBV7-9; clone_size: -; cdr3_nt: TGTGCCAGCAGCTTAGTGGGAGCGGCAGATACGCAGTATTTT; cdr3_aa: CASSLVGAADTQYF
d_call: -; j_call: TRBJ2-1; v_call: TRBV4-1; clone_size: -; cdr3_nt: TGCGCCAGCAGCCAAACCTCAACAGGGTGGTCCAATGAGCAGTTCTTC; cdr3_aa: CASSQTSTGWSNEQFF
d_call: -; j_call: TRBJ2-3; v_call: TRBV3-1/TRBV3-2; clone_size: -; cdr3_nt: TGTGCCAGCAGCCAAGATATTCTTGGACTCCAGGAAGCCACAGATACGCAGTATTTT; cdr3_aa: CASSQDILGLQEATDTQYF
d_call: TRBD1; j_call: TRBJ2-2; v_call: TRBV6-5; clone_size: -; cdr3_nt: TGTGCCAGCAGCCGACAGGGGATTAGGACCGGGGAGCTGTTTTTT; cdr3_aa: CASSRQGIRTGELFF
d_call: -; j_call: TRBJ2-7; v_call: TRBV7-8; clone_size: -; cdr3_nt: TGTGCCAGCAGCATACCAGGGTACGAGCAGTACTTC; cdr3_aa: CASSIPGYEQYF
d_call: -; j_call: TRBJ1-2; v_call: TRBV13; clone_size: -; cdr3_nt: TGTGCCAGCAGCTCCGGACGGGATGACTATGGCTACACCTTC; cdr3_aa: CASSSGRDDYGYTF
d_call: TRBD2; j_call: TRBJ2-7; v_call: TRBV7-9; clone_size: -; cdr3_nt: TGTGCCAGCAGCTTTAGTGGGGGGGTAACCTCCTACGAGCAGTACTTC; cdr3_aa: CASSFSGGVTSYEQYF
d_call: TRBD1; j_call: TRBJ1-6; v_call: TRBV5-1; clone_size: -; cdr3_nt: TGCGCCAGCAGCTTGGAGGGACAGGGGGCGTCCTATAATTCACCCCTCCACTTT; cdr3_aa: CASSLEGQGASYNSPLHF
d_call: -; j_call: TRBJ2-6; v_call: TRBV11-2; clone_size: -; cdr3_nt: TGTGCCAGTAGCCGCACGGAGTACGTGGGGGCCAACGTCCTGACTTTC; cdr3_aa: CASSRTEYVGANVLTF
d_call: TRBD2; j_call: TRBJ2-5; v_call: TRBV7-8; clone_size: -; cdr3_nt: TGTGCCAGCAGCTCTGCGGGAGCGATACAAGAGACCCAGTACTTC; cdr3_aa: CASSSAGAIQETQYF
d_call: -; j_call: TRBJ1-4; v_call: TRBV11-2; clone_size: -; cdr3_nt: TGTGCCAGCAGCTTAGTACAGCCTAATGAAAAACTGTTTTTT; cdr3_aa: CASSLVQPNEKLFF
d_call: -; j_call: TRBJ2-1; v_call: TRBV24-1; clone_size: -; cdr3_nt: TGTGCCACGCGGGGCTACAATGAGCAGTTCTTC; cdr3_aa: CATRGYNEQFF
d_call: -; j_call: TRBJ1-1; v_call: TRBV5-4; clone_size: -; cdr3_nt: TGTGCCAGCAGCTCCAGGGAGATGAACACTGAAGCTTTCTTT; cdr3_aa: CASSSREMNTEAFF
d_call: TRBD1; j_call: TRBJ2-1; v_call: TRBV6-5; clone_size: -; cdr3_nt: TGTGCCAGCACCGACAGGGGGCAATACAATGAGCAGTTCTTC; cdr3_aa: CASTDRGQYNEQFF
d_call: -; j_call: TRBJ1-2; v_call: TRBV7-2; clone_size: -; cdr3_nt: TGTGCCAGCAGCTTAGTGGGCAGGGTTGACGGCTACACCTTC; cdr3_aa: CASSLVGRVDGYTF
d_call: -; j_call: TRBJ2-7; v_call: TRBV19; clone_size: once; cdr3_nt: TGTGCCAGTAGTATAGTGGGTAGCTACGAGCAGTACTTC; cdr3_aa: CASSIVGSYEQYF
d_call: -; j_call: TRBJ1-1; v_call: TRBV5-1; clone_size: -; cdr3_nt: TGCGCCAGCAGCTTGTTCTCTCAGGGTGGCACTGAAGCTTTCTTT; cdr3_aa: CASSLFSQGGTEAFF
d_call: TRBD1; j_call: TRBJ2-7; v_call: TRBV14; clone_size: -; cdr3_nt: TGTGCCAGCAGTCAACAAGGGACAGCCCCCTACGAGCAGTACTTC; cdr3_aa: CASSQQGTAPYEQYF
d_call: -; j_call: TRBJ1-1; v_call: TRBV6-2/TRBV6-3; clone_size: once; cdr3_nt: TGTGCCAGCAGTTATAACAGGGAAACTGAAGCTTTCTTT; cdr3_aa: CASSYNRETEAFF
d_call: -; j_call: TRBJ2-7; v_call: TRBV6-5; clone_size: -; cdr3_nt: TGTGCCAGCAGTTCAATCCCTAGGGACGAGCAGTACTTC; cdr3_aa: CASSSIPRDEQYF
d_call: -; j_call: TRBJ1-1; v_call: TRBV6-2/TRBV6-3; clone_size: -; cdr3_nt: TGTGCCAGCAGTTACGGGACGGAAGGGAGGGACACTGAAGCTTTCTTT; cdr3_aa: CASSYGTEGRDTEAFF
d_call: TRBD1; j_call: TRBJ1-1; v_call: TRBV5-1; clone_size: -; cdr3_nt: TGCGCCAGCAGCCTAACGGACAGGACGACTGAAGCTTTCTTT; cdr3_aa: CASSLTDRTTEAFF
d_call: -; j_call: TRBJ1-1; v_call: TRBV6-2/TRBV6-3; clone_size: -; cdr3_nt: TGTGCCAGCAGTTCCTGGACGGAGAACACTGAAGCTTTCTTT; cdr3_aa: CASSSWTENTEAFF
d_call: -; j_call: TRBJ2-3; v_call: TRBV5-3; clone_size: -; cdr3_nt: TGTGCCAGAAGCTTGGTTACGGGTTCCCCTAGCACAGATACGCAGTATTTT; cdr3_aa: CARSLVTGSPSTDTQYF
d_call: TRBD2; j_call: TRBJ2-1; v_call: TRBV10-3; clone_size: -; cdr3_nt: TGTGCCATCAGTGCCCGGACTAGCGGGGACTACAATGAGCAGTTCTTC; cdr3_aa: CAISARTSGDYNEQFF
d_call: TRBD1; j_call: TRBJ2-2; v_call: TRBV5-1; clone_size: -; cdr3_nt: TGCGCCAGCAGCTTGGTAGTGGGACAGGGGAACACCGGGGAGCTGTTTTTT; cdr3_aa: CASSLVVGQGNTGELFF
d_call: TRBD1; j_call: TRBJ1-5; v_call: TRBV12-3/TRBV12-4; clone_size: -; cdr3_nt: TGTGCCAGCAGACAGGGGGCGGATCAGCCCCAGCATTTT; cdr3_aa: CASRQGADQPQHF
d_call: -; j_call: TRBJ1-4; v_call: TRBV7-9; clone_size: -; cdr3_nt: TGTGCCAGCAGCTCGGACGGGCGCAGAGGCCCACCAACTAATGAAAAACTGTTTTTT; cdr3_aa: CASSSDGRRGPPTNEKLFF
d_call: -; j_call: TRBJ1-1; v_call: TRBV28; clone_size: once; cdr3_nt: TGTGCCAGCAGTTTGATTGGGGGCTCTGGGAACACTGAAGCTTTCTTT; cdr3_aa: CASSLIGGSGNTEAFF
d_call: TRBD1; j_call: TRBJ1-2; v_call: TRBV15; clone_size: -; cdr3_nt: TGTGCCACCAGCAGCCAAGGACAGGGTCCGGGTCGCTACACCTTC; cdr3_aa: CATSSQGQGPGRYTF
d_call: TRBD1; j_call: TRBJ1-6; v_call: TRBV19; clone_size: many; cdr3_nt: TGTGCCAGTAGCTGGGACAGGGATGGATCACCCCTCCACTTT; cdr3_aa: CASSWDRDGSPLHF
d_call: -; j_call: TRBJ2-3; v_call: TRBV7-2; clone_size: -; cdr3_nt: TGTGCCAGCAGCTTAGTTGGCGGCGCTCTAGATACGCAGTATTTT; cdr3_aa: CASSLVGGALDTQYF
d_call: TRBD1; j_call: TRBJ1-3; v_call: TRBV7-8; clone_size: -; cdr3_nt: TGTGCCAGCAGCCAGGGGGTAGGGGGAAACACCATATATTTT; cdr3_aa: CASSQGVGGNTIYF